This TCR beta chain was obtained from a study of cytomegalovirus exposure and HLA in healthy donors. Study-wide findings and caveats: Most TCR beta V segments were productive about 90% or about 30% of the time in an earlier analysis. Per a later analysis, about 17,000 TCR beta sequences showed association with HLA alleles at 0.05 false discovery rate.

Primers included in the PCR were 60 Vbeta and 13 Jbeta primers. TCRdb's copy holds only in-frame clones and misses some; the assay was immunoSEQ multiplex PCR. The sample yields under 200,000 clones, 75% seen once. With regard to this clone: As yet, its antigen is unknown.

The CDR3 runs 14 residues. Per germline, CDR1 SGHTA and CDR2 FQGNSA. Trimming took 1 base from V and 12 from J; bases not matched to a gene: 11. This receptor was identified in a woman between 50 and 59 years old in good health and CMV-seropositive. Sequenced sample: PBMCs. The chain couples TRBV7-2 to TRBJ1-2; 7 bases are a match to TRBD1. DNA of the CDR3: TGTGCCAGCAGCTTAGTGGGGGCCCAGGGGGGCCACACCTTC. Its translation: CASSLVGAQGGHTF. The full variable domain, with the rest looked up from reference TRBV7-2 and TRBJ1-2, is GAGVSQSPSNKVTEKGKDVELRCDPISGHTALYWYRQSLGQGLEFLIYFQGNSAPDKSGLPSDRFSAERTGGSVSTLTIQRTQQEDSAVYLCASSLVGAQGGHTFGSGTRLTVV.